This TCR beta chain was recovered during a study of cytomegalovirus exposure and HLA in healthy donors. Study details: Ancestry clustering placed around four fifths of under 450 genotyped donors in the Caucasian-associated cluster. Study-level findings and limits: Accounts indicate the classifier identified cytomegalovirus status with strong specificity and sensitivity.

As concerns this clone: The antigen is not known.

Germline V lookup: CDR1 LGHNA, CDR2 YSLEER. With V trimmed by 6 bases and J by 5 bases, 6 bases remained unmatched. CDR3 length: 15 residues. Amplification used 60 Vbeta primers and 13 Jbeta primers. Produced via immunoSEQ multiplex PCR; TCRdb's table is partial and in-frame only. The table includes around 120,000 clones, approximately 70% detected once. The sequence was obtained from a man aged 40-50 years in good health and CMV-seropositive. The rearrangement joins TRBV4-3 to TRBJ2-3, with 12 bases fitting TRBD2. The material sequenced was PBMCs. CDR3 protein: CASRPGLAGRDTQYF. CDR3 DNA sequence: TGCGCCAGCAGACCAGGACTAGCGGGACGAGATACGCAGTATTTT.